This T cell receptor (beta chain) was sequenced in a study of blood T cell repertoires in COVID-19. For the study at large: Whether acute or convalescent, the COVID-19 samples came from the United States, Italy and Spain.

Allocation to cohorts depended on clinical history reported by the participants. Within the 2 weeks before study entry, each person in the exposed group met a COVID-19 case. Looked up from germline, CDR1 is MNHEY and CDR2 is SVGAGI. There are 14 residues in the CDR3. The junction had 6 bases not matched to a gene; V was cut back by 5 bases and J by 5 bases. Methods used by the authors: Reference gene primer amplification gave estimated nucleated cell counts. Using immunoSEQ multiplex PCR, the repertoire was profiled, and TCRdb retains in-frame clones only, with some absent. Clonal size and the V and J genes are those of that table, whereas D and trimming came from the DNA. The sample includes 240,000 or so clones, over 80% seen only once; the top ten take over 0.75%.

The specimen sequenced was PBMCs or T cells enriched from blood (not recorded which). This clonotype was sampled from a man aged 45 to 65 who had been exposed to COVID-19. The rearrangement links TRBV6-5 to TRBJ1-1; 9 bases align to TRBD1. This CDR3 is CASSLQGAGTEAFF. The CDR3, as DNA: TGTGCCAGCAGTCTACAGGGGGCAGGGACTGAAGCTTTCTTT.